Listed below are T cell receptor beta chains from one sample, sequenced in a study of CD8 T cells in ankylosing spondylitis. From the 5' RACE reads, TCRdb called clonotypes with MiXCR, one entry per CDR3 protein. The table lists approximately 400,000 distinct CDR3 sequences, 25% to 30% of them singletons. The sequenced sample was blood, either unsorted or a sorted T cell fraction (not recorded which). Every receptor here comes from a male donor with ankylosing spondylitis. The conserved cysteine and the conserved F or W are not part of the CDR3 here.

TRBJ2-7,TRBV12-3/TRBV12-4,ASRPGQKISYEQY
TRBJ1-1,TRBV20-1,SAEENTEAF
TRBJ1-4,TRBV27,ASSDGDYNEKLF
TRBJ2-3,TRBV3-1,ASSQGGGGGRTDTQY
TRBJ1-5,TRBV7-2,ASSLGAGSAQPQH
TRBJ2-7,TRBV20-1,SARDSRSTYEQY
TRBJ2-1,TRBV5-6,ASSLGLAGGTNYNEQF
TRBJ2-1,TRBV6-1,ASSEREQYNEQF
TRBJ2-5,TRBV20-1,SAIDRDQETQY
TRBJ2-5,TRBV6-1,ASSRSGGSETQY
TRBJ2-2,TRBV6-1,ASSEEGPPTGELF
TRBJ2-2,TRBV9,ASSVVYASGELF
TRBJ2-5,TRBV7-8,ASSSPGHQETQY
TRBJ2-3,TRBV11-2,ASSSPFTEGTDTQY
TRBJ2-7,TRBV15,ATSRDRIFEQY
TRBJ2-1,TRBV10-3,AISEGNRYNEQF
TRBJ2-7,TRBV7-2,ASSRGLAGGKGEQY
TRBJ2-2,TRBV20-1,SARGDVDTGELF
TRBJ1-5,TRBV10-3,AIRDRGDQPQH
TRBJ2-2,TRBV12-3/TRBV12-4,ASSRTERTGELF
TRBJ2-1,TRBV7-2,ASSLRAGDYNEQF
TRBJ2-4,TRBV19,ASSTQTSGRAEDIQY
TRBJ2-3,TRBV5-1,ASSFSGIDTQY
TRBJ2-2,TRBV5-1,ASSRVTTSGNTGELF
TRBJ1-6,TRBV11-1,ASSSLPGQALRHNSPLH
TRBJ1-4,TRBV12-3/TRBV12-4,ASSFPLPSKLF
TRBJ2-1,TRBV20-1,SAEAAGISYNEQF
TRBJ1-6,TRBV5-6,ASSLFSGQGLSPLH
TRBJ2-4,TRBV2,ASSEREHIQY
TRBJ2-4,TRBV13,ASSFRGVENIQY
TRBJ2-5,TRBV10-3,AISESRETQY
TRBJ2-7,TRBV3-1,ASSRGSSGNYEQY
TRBJ2-3,TRBV20-1,SAVRGTPSTDTQY
TRBJ2-7,TRBV27,ASSSGNSYEQY
TRBJ2-7,TRBV20-1,SAREGTSGRKQY
TRBJ1-2,TRBV10-3,AISETDRGDGYT
TRBJ2-7,TRBV28,ASSLGQGFEQY
TRBJ2-3,TRBV12-3/TRBV12-4,ASRVRSTDTQY
TRBJ2-5,TRBV20-1,SAKDPGGFSETQY
TRBJ2-3,TRBV7-2,ASSLAAGADTQY